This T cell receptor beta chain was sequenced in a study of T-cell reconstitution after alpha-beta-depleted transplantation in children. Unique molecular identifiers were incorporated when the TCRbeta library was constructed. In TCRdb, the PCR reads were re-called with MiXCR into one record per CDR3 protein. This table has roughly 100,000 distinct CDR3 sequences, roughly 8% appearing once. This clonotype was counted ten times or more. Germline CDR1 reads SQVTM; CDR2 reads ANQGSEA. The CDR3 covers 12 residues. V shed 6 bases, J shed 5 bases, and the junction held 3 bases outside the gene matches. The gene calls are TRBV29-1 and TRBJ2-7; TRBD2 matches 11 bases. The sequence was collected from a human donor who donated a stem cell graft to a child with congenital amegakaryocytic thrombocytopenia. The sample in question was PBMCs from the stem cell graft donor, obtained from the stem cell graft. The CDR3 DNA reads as TGCAGCGTCCTACTAGCGGGAGACGAGCAGTACTTC. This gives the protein CSVLLAGDEQYF.